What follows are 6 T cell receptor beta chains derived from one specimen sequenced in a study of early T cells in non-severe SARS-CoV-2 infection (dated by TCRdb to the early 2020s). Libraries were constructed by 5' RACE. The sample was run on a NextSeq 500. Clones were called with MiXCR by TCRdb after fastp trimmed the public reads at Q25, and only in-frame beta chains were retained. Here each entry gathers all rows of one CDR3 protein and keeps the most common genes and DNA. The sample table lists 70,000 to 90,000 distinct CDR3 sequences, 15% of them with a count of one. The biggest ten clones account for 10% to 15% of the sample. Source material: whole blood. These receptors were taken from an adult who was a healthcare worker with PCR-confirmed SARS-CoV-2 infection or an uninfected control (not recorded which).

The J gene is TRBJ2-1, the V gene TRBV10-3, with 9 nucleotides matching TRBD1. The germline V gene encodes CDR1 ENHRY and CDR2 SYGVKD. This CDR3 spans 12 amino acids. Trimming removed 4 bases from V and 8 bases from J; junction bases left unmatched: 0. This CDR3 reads CAISGTGDEQFF. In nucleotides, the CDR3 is TGTGCCATCAGTGGGACAGGGGATGAGCAGTTCTTC.

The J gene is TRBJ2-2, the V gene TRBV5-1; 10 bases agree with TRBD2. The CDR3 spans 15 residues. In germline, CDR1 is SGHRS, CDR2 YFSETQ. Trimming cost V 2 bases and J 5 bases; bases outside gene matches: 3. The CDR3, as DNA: TGCGCCAGCAGCTTTCTAGCGGGAGAAACCGGGGAGCTGTTTTTT. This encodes CASSFLAGETGELFF.

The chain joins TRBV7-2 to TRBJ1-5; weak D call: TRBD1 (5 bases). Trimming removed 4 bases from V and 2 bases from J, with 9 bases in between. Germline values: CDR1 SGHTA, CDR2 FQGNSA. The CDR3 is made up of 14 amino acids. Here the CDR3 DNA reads TGTGCCAGCAGCTCGCAGGGAGGCAATCAGCCCCAGCATTTT. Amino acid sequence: CASSSQGGNQPQHF. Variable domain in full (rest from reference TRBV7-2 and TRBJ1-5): GAGVSQSPSNKVTEKGKDVELRCDPISGHTALYWYRQSLGQGLEFLIYFQGNSAPDKSGLPSDRFSAERTGGSVSTLTIQRTQQEDSAVYLCASSSQGGNQPQHFGDGTRLSIL.

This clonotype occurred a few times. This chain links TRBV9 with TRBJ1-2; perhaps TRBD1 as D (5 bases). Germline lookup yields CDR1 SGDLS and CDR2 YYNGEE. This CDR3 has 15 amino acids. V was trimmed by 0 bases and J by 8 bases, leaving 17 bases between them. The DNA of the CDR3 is TGTGCCAGCAGCGTAGCTTTTGGGGGTTTTGGCGGCTACACCTTC. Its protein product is CASSVAFGGFGGYTF.

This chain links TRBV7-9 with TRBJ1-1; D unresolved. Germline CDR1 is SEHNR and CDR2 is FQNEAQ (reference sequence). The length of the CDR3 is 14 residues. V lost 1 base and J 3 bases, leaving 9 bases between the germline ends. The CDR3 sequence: CASSLGRAYTEAFF. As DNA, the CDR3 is TGTGCCAGCAGCTTAGGCCGCGCCTACACTGAAGCTTTCTTT.

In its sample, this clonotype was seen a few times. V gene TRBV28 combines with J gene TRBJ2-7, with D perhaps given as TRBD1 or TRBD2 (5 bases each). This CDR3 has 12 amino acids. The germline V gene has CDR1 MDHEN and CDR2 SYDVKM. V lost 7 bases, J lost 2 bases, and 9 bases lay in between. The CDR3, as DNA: TGTGCCAGCACCTCGGGGCCCTACGAGCAGTACTTC. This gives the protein CASTSGPYEQYF.